This T cell receptor (beta chain) originates from a study of control samples from healthy donors and cancer patients. Germline CDR1 SEHNR, CDR2 FQNEAQ (reference sequence). The CDR3 has 17 residues. V shed 2 bases and J shed 5 bases, with 18 bases lying between them. Using immunoSEQ multiplex PCR, the repertoire was profiled, and TCRdb retains in-frame clones only, with some absent. The profile shows 150,000 to 200,000 clones, around nine tenths of them singletons. This TCR came from a man aged 18 to 30 in good health. V and J are TRBV7-9 and TRBJ2-2; D possibly matches TRBD1 or TRBD2 (6 bases each). The sequenced sample consisted of blood. The CDR3 protein is CASSLPYRGRMTGELFF. As DNA, the CDR3 is TGTGCCAGCAGCTTACCTTATCGGGGGCGGATGACCGGGGAGCTGTTTTTT.